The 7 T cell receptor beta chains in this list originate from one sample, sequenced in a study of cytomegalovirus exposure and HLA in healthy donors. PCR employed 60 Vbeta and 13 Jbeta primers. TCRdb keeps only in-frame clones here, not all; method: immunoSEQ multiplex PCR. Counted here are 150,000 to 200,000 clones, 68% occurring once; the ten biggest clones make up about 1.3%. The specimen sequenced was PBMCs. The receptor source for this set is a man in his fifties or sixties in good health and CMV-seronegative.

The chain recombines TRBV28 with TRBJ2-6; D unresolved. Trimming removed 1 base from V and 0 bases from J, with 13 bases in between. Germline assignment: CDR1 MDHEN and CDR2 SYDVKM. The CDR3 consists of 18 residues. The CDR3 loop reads CASSLFFPYTSGANVLTF. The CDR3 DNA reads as TGTGCCAGCAGTTTATTCTTCCCATACACCTCTGGGGCCAACGTCCTGACTTTC.

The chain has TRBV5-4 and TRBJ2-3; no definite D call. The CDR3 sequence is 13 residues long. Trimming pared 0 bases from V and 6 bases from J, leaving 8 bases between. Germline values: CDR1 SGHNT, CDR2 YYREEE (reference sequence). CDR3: CASSLETLDTQYF. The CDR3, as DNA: TGTGCCAGCAGCTTGGAGACATTGGATACGCAGTATTTT.

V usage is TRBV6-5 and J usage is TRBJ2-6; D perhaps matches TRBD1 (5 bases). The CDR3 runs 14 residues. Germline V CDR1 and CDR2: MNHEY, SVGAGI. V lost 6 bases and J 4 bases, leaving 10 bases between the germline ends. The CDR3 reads CASSPRTGANVLTF. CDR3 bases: TGTGCCAGCAGCCCTAGGACAGGGGCCAACGTCCTGACTTTC.

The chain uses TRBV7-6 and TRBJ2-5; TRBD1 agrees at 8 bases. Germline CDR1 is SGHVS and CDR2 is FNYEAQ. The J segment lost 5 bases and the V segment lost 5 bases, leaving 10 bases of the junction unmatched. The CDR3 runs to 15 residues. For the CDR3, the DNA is TGTGCCAGCAGCCCGCAGGGGGCCTTGCGGGAGACCCAGTACTTC. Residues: CASSPQGALRETQYF.

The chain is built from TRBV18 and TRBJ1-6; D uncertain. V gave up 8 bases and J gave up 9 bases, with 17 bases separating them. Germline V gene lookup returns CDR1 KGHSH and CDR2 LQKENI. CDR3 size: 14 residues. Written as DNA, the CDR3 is TGTGCCAGCGCCCGGGTAGGTGATGGTTCACCCCTCCACTTT. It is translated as CASARVGDGSPLHF.

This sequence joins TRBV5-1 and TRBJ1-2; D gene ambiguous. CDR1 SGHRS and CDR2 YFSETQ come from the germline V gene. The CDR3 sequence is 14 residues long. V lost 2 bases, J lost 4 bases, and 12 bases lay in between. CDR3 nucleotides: TGCGCCAGCAGCTTAAACGTACAGCTCTATGGCTACACCTTC. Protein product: CASSLNVQLYGYTF.

As DNA, the CDR3 is TGTGCCATCAGTGAGTCGGGTGCCAGGGGAACCCTCTACGAGCAGTACTTC. Translation: CAISESGARGTLYEQYF. The rearrangement joins TRBV10-3 to TRBJ2-7; the D gene is possibly TRBD1 (6 bases). V was cut by 0 bases and J by 3 bases, with 18 bases left in between. The CDR3 covers 17 residues. The V gene's germline CDR1 is ENHRY and CDR2 SYGVKD.